This is a list of T cell receptor beta chains from one sample in a study of spatial heterogeneity in lung cancer. In TCRdb, the 5' RACE reads were re-called with MiXCR into one record per CDR3 protein. The data show about 70,000 distinct CDR3 sequences, approximately 8.9% seen once. Sequences were derived from PBMCs, sampled at follow-up. Receptors were obtained from a female donor with early-stage non-small cell lung cancer. The CDR3 runs from the conserved cysteine through the conserved F or W. Each record gives: clone size, J gene, V gene, D gene, CDR3 DNA, CDR3 protein. A D gene is named only where the DNA matches it firmly. Expanded clones get a size class; other rows say once, few or many, or leave the size out.

clone size: many
J gene: TRBJ2-1
V gene: TRBV7-9
D gene: -
CDR3 DNA: TGTGCCAGCAGCTTAGGGCGCATGGAGCTAAGGGAGCAGTTCTTC
CDR3 protein: CASSLGRMELREQFF

clone size: many
J gene: TRBJ2-7
V gene: TRBV20-1
D gene: -
CDR3 DNA: TGCAGTGCTAGACCCACGGGGGCTGACAACGAGCAGTACTTC
CDR3 protein: CSARPTGADNEQYF

clone size: -
J gene: TRBJ2-1
V gene: TRBV25-1
D gene: -
CDR3 DNA: TGTGCCAGCAGTGGGGAGACAGGCAGCTCCTACAATGAGCAGTTCTTC
CDR3 protein: CASSGETGSSYNEQFF

clone size: many
J gene: TRBJ2-3
V gene: TRBV7-9
D gene: -
CDR3 DNA: TGTGCCAGCAGCTTATGGAGGGGGAGGAGTACTCACACAGATACGCAGTATTTT
CDR3 protein: CASSLWRGRSTHTDTQYF

clone size: few
J gene: TRBJ1-2
V gene: TRBV7-9
D gene: -
CDR3 DNA: TGTGCCAGCAGCTTAGGAGCGTCCCGGGAGGGGATCTTGGGCTACACCTTC
CDR3 protein: CASSLGASREGILGYTF

clone size: many
J gene: TRBJ2-2
V gene: TRBV3-1
D gene: -
CDR3 DNA: TGTGCCAGCAGCCAAGATTCCGGGGAGCTGTTTTTT
CDR3 protein: CASSQDSGELFF

clone size: few
J gene: TRBJ1-3
V gene: TRBV7-2
D gene: -
CDR3 DNA: TGTGCCAGCAGCTTAGCCCGACCGACATCTTCAGGAAACACCATATATTTT
CDR3 protein: CASSLARPTSSGNTIYF

clone size: many
J gene: TRBJ2-2
V gene: TRBV7-3
D gene: TRBD2
CDR3 DNA: TGTGCCAGCAGCTCACTAGCGGGAGGAAACACCGGGGAGCTGTTTTTT
CDR3 protein: CASSSLAGGNTGELFF

clone size: -
J gene: TRBJ2-3
V gene: TRBV10-2
D gene: -
CDR3 DNA: TGCGCCAGCAGTGAGTCTTTTAGCCGGGCAGATACGCAGTATTTT
CDR3 protein: CASSESFSRADTQYF

clone size: many
J gene: TRBJ2-5
V gene: TRBV3-1
D gene: TRBD2
CDR3 DNA: TGTGCCAGCAGCCAGGGACTAGCGGGAGCAACGGAGACCCAGTACTTC
CDR3 protein: CASSQGLAGATETQYF

clone size: many
J gene: TRBJ2-7
V gene: TRBV11-2
D gene: -
CDR3 DNA: TGTGCCAGCAGCCCCCCGGACATAACATACGAGCAGTACTTC
CDR3 protein: CASSPPDITYEQYF

clone size: many
J gene: TRBJ1-6
V gene: TRBV27
D gene: -
CDR3 DNA: TGTGCCAGCAGACAGAGCTCCTATAATTCACCCCTCCACTTT
CDR3 protein: CASRQSSYNSPLHF

clone size: many
J gene: TRBJ2-1
V gene: TRBV20-1
D gene: TRBD2
CDR3 DNA: TGCAGTGCTAGGGGGAGGGTGCAGCATGAGCAGTTCTTC
CDR3 protein: CSARGRVQHEQFF

clone size: many
J gene: TRBJ1-5
V gene: TRBV20-1
D gene: TRBD1
CDR3 DNA: TGCAGTGCTAGGGAACAGGGGGGTTTGCCCCAGCATTTT
CDR3 protein: CSAREQGGLPQHF

clone size: many
J gene: TRBJ2-2
V gene: TRBV27
D gene: TRBD1
CDR3 DNA: TGTGCCAGCAGTTTGACGACAGGGGATTACACCGGGGAGCTGTTTTTT
CDR3 protein: CASSLTTGDYTGELFF

clone size: many
J gene: TRBJ2-7
V gene: TRBV27
D gene: -
CDR3 DNA: TGTGCCAGCAGTCCCTCCTACGAGCAGTACTTC
CDR3 protein: CASSPSYEQYF

clone size: many
J gene: TRBJ2-2
V gene: TRBV20-1
D gene: TRBD2
CDR3 DNA: TGCAGTGCTAGAGCGGGACTAGCGGGAGGAGGGAACACCGGGGAGCTGTTTTTT
CDR3 protein: CSARAGLAGGGNTGELFF

clone size: many
J gene: TRBJ1-1
V gene: TRBV5-1
D gene: TRBD1
CDR3 DNA: TGCGCCAGCAGCTTACTAACAGGGGGCAACACTGAAGCTTTCTTT
CDR3 protein: CASSLLTGGNTEAFF

clone size: many
J gene: TRBJ2-7
V gene: TRBV28
D gene: -
CDR3 DNA: TGTGCCAGCAGTCCCTCGGCGGGCCAGCCCGAGCAGTACTTC
CDR3 protein: CASSPSAGQPEQYF

clone size: -
J gene: TRBJ2-1
V gene: TRBV11-2
D gene: TRBD2
CDR3 DNA: TGTGCCAGCAGCGGCCGGGACTACAATGGGCAGTTCTTC
CDR3 protein: CASSGRDYNGQFF

clone size: few
J gene: TRBJ2-1
V gene: TRBV7-9
D gene: TRBD2
CDR3 DNA: TGTGCCAGCAGCTCGGAGGGGATAGCGGGAAATGAGCAGTTCTTC
CDR3 protein: CASSSEGIAGNEQFF

clone size: many
J gene: TRBJ1-5
V gene: TRBV7-8
D gene: TRBD1
CDR3 DNA: TGTGCCAGCAGCCGGGACAGAGACAATCAGCCCCAGCATTTT
CDR3 protein: CASSRDRDNQPQHF

clone size: -
J gene: TRBJ2-6
V gene: TRBV29-1
D gene: TRBD1
CDR3 DNA: TGCAGCGCACGGCTGGGACAGGGAAGCTCTGGGGCCAACGTCCTGACTTTC
CDR3 protein: CSARLGQGSSGANVLTF

clone size: few
J gene: TRBJ2-1
V gene: TRBV4-1
D gene: -
CDR3 DNA: TGCGCCAGCAGCCAGAGAGACAGCAATGAGCAGTTCTTC
CDR3 protein: CASSQRDSNEQFF

clone size: many
J gene: TRBJ1-1
V gene: TRBV7-9
D gene: TRBD1
CDR3 DNA: TGTGCCAGCAGCTACTACAGGGGGGCAAACACTGAAGCTTTCTTT
CDR3 protein: CASSYYRGANTEAFF

clone size: many
J gene: TRBJ1-2
V gene: TRBV4-1
D gene: -
CDR3 DNA: TGCGCCAGCAGCCAAGATAGGGGCAACTATGGCTACACCTTC
CDR3 protein: CASSQDRGNYGYTF

clone size: -
J gene: TRBJ1-4
V gene: TRBV3-1
D gene: -
CDR3 DNA: TGTGCCAGCAGCTTTGCCGGCAGGGGAGGCGAAAAACTGTTTTTT
CDR3 protein: CASSFAGRGGEKLFF

clone size: many
J gene: TRBJ2-7
V gene: TRBV20-1
D gene: TRBD1
CDR3 DNA: TGCAGTGCTATCGGGGACAGGGGCCCCTACGAGCAGTACTTC
CDR3 protein: CSAIGDRGPYEQYF

clone size: -
J gene: TRBJ2-3
V gene: TRBV7-9
D gene: -
CDR3 DNA: TGTGCCAGCAGCCCCCCGCCGCGGTATGCACCAGATACGCAGTATTTT
CDR3 protein: CASSPPPRYAPDTQYF

clone size: many
J gene: TRBJ2-2
V gene: TRBV4-2
D gene: TRBD2
CDR3 DNA: TGTGCCAGCAGCCAAGAGGTAGGGAGCGGGAGGCCTTCCGGGGAGCTGTTTTTT
CDR3 protein: CASSQEVGSGRPSGELFF

clone size: -
J gene: TRBJ2-1
V gene: TRBV28
D gene: TRBD2
CDR3 DNA: TGTGCCAGCAGTTGGGGACTAGCGGGGAATGAGCAGTTCTTC
CDR3 protein: CASSWGLAGNEQFF

clone size: many
J gene: TRBJ1-5
V gene: TRBV24-1
D gene: -
CDR3 DNA: TGTGCCACCAGTGATGAGGCACATCAGCCCCAGCATTTT
CDR3 protein: CATSDEAHQPQHF

clone size: -
J gene: TRBJ2-1
V gene: TRBV7-2
D gene: TRBD2
CDR3 DNA: TGTGCCAGCAGTCTCGACCTAGAAGCGGGATGGGATGAGCAGTTCTTC
CDR3 protein: CASSLDLEAGWDEQFF

clone size: many
J gene: TRBJ1-4
V gene: TRBV11-2
D gene: TRBD1
CDR3 DNA: TGTGCCAGCAGCTTAGTTTCCGACAGGGGAGGAAAACTGTTTTTT
CDR3 protein: CASSLVSDRGGKLFF

clone size: -
J gene: TRBJ2-7
V gene: TRBV11-2
D gene: TRBD2
CDR3 DNA: TGTGCCAGCAGCTTAGGGCGGGGGACCACCTACGAGCAGTACTTC
CDR3 protein: CASSLGRGTTYEQYF

clone size: -
J gene: TRBJ1-1
V gene: TRBV2
D gene: -
CDR3 DNA: TGTGCCAGCAGTTTTGCCGGGACCCCTGAAGCTTTCTTT
CDR3 protein: CASSFAGTPEAFF

clone size: many
J gene: TRBJ1-1
V gene: TRBV6-5
D gene: -
CDR3 DNA: TGTGCCAGCAGCTTACAGGTTACGAGTGGAGCTTTCTTT
CDR3 protein: CASSLQVTSGAFF

clone size: few
J gene: TRBJ2-7
V gene: TRBV28
D gene: -
CDR3 DNA: TGTGCCAGCAGGACTGGTTACGAGCAGTACTTC
CDR3 protein: CASRTGYEQYF